This T cell receptor (beta chain) stems from a study of blood T cell repertoires in COVID-19. Here immunoSEQ multiplex PCR was the method, and the copy in TCRdb shows in-frame clones only, minus some. The table lists thousands of clones, 73% of them singletons. Trimming cost V 0 bases and J 3 bases; bases outside gene matches: 6. Germline loops: CDR1 SGHRS, CDR2 YFSETQ. CDR3 length: 16 amino acids. This clonotype originated in a human donor in a cohort sampled during active COVID-19. What was sequenced was peripheral blood. The rearrangement joins TRBV5-1 to TRBJ2-7; 10 bases match TRBD1. The CDR3 is CASSLVGTGASYEQYF. The DNA of the CDR3 is TGCGCCAGCAGCTTGGTAGGGACAGGGGCTAGCTACGAGCAGTACTTC.